The entry that follows covers one TCR beta chain sequence. The data were obtained in a study of shared clonotypes between healthy human individuals. Deep-level running was used for the assay. In the authors' methods: Filtering differed because ImmunoSEQ produced junction-only sequences that carried no quality scores. Using immunoSEQ multiplex PCR, the repertoire was profiled, and TCRdb retains in-frame clones only, with some absent. The DNA was the basis for D and trimming; V, J and clone size are from that table. The table records 400,000 to 600,000 clones, roughly three quarters of them present only once. Trimming left V 6 bases short and J 4 bases short, with 16 bases between. CDR1 and CDR2 (germline): MNHEY, SMNVEV (reference sequence). The length of the CDR3 is 15 residues.

This chain uses TRBV27 with TRBJ2-1; D remains ambiguous. The source of this sequence is a woman in her forties in good health. Some clones in this sample may be carry-over from other donors' samples. Specimen: PBMCs. The CDR3 spells CASRTILRPYNEQFF. DNA of the CDR3: TGTGCCAGCAGAACGATCCTTCGGCCTTACAATGAGCAGTTCTTC.